Presented here are 6 T cell receptor beta chains from one specimen sequenced in a study of PD-1 blockade in mismatch repair-deficient tumors. Assay used: immunoSEQ multiplex PCR; TCRdb lists only in-frame clones, some missing. The sample consists of about 84,000 clones, 81% of them appearing once. Sequenced material: peripheral blood, taken 12 weeks after starting pembrolizumab. The source is an adult with mismatch repair-deficient cancer.

The chain carries TRBV19 and TRBJ1-4; D unresolved. The CDR3 covers 17 residues. Trimming pared 1 base from V and 0 bases from J, leaving 12 bases between. CDR1 and CDR2 (germline): LNHDA, SQIVND (reference sequence). The DNA for the CDR3 is TGTGCCAGTAGTATAGCTGAGGACGAGGCAACTAATGAAAAACTGTTTTTT. It translates to CASSIAEDEATNEKLFF.

The CDR3 protein is CASSIDRLARTTDTQYF. The CDR3 nucleotides are TGTGCCAGTAGTATAGACCGACTAGCGCGAACAACAGATACGCAGTATTTT. The rearrangement joins TRBV19 to TRBJ2-3; 8 nucleotides align to TRBD2. From germline, CDR1 is LNHDA and CDR2 SQIVND (reference sequence). This CDR3 region has 17 residues. With 0 bases clipped from V and 3 bases from J, the junction kept 8 bases outside the gene matches.

This clone was seen a few times. The CDR3: CASSQDSTWQMNTEAFF. The CDR3 DNA reads as TGCGCCAGCAGCCAAGATAGCACGTGGCAGATGAACACTGAAGCTTTCTTT. This chain uses TRBV4-1 with TRBJ1-1; D gene ambiguous. Trimming removed 0 bases at V and 0 bases at J, with 14 bases between. In germline, CDR1 is MGHRA, CDR2 YSYEKL. There are 17 residues in the CDR3.

The J gene is TRBJ2-5, the V gene TRBV19; 7 bases agree with TRBD1. With 5 bases clipped from V and 4 bases from J, the junction kept 7 bases outside the gene matches. The germline CDR1 and CDR2 sequences are LNHDA and SQIVND (reference sequence). CDR3 size: 14 residues. CDR3 bases: TGTGCCAGTAGTCCTAGACAGGGAACAGAGACCCAGTACTTC. Its translation is CASSPRQGTETQYF.

The chain links TRBV2 to TRBJ1-5; D is uncertain. The germline CDR1 and CDR2 sequences are SNHLY and FYNNEI. The length of the CDR3 is 13 residues. V lost 5 bases and J lost 6, with 11 bases in between. This CDR3 is CASSSVGGQPQHF. The CDR3 DNA sequence: TGTGCCAGCAGTTCCGTCGGCGGTCAGCCCCAGCATTTT.

This clone has just a few counts. The CDR3 coding sequence is TGTGCCAGCAGCGTTCAAGGATATGGCTACACCTTC. Amino acid sequence: CASSVQGYGYTF. The rearrangement links TRBV9 to TRBJ1-2; D gene uncertain. The V end was cut by 2 bases, the J end by 5 bases, with 7 bases between. Germline V gene data show CDR1 as SGDLS and CDR2 as YYNGEE. The CDR3 has 12 residues.